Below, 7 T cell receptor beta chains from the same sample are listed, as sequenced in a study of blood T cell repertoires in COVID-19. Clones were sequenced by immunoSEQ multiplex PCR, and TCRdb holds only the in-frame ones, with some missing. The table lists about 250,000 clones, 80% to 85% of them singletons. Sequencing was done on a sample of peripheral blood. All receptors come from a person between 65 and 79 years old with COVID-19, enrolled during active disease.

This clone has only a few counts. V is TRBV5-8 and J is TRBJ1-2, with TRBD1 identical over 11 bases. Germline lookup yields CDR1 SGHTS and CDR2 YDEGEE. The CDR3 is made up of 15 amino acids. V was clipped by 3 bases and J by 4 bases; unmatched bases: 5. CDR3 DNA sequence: TGTGCCAGCAGCTGGGGGACAGGGGGTATCTATGGCTACACCTTC. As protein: CASSWGTGGIYGYTF. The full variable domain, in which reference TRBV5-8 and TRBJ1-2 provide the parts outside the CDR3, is EAGVTQSPTHLIKTRGQQATLRCSPISGHTSVYWYQQALGLGLQFLLWYDEGEERNRGNFPPRFSGRQFPNYSSELNVNALELEDSALYLCASSWGTGGIYGYTFGSGTRLTVV.

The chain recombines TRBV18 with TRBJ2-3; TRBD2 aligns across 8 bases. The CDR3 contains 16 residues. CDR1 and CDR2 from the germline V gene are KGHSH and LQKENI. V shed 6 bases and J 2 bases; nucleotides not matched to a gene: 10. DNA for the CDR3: TGTGCCAGCTCGCCGGGGGCGGGGGGCCCCACAGATACGCAGTATTTT. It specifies CASSPGAGGPTDTQYF.

CDR3 residues: CASSSKRDIGNEQFF. The CDR3 DNA follows: TGTGCCAGCAGCTCCAAGCGGGATATAGGCAATGAGCAGTTCTTC. The chain employs TRBV11-2 and TRBJ2-1; 7 bases are shared with TRBD2. The V and J ends lost 4 bases and 6 bases, in that order; junction bases with no gene match: 9. The CDR3 length is 15 residues. Germline CDR1 reads SGHAT; CDR2 reads FQNNGV. The variable domain in full, with the rest retrieved from reference TRBV11-2 and TRBJ2-1, is EAGVAQSPRYKIIEKRQSVAFWCNPISGHATLYWYQQILGQGPKLLIQFQNNGVVDDSQLPKDRFSAERLKGVDSTLKIQPAKLEDSAVYLCASSSKRDIGNEQFFGPGTRLTVL.

The CDR3 DNA follows: TGTGCCAGCAGCGCCTCGGCGGGAGGGCCTCTTTACGAGCAGTACTTC. Translated: CASSASAGGPLYEQYF. The chain uses TRBV9 and TRBJ2-7, with TRBD2 identical over 9 bases. CDR3 length: 16 residues. Germline V CDR1 and CDR2: SGDLS, YYNGEE. V was pared by 3 bases and J by 4 bases, with 11 bases of the junction left unmatched.

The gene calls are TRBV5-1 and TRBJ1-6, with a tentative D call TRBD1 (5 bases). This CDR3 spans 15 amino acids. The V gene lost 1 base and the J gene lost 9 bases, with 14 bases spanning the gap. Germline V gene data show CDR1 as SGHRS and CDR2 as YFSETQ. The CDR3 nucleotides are TGCGCCAGCAGCTTGTGGGGCCAGGGAGGTTCACCCCTCCACTTT. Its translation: CASSLWGQGGSPLHF. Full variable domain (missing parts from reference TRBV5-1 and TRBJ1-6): KAGVTQTPRYLIKTRGQQVTLSCSPISGHRSVSWYQQTPGQGLQFLFEYFSETQRNKGNFPGRFSGRQFSNSRSEMNVSTLELGDSALYLCASSLWGQGGSPLHFGNGTRLTVT.

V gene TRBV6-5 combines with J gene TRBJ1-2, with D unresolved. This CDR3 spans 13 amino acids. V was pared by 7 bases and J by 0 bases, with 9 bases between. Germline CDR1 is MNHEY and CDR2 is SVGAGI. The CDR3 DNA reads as TGTGCCAGCAAACTGACATCTAACTATGGCTACACCTTC. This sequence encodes CASKLTSNYGYTF.

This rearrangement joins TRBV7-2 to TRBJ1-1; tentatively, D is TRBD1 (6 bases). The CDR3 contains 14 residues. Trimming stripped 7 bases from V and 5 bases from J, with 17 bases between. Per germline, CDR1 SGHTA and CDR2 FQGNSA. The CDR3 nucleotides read TGTGCCAGCACCCAGAACAGGGTAGGGACTGAAGCTTTCTTT. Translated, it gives CASTQNRVGTEAFF.